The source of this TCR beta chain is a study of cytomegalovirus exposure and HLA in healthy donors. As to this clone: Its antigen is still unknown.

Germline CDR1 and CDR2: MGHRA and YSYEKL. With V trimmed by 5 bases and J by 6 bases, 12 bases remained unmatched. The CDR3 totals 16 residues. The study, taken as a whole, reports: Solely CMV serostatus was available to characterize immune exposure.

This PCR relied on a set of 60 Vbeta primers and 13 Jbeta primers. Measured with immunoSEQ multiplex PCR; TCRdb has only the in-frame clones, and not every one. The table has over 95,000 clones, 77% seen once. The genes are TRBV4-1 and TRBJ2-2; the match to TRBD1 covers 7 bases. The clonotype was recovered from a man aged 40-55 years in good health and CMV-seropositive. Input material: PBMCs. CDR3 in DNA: TGCGCCAGCAGCGGAACGGAGAGGACAGGTTCCGGGGAGCTGTTTTTT. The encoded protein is CASSGTERTGSGELFF.